This record covers a single T cell receptor beta chain. The data stem from a study of neoadjuvant anti-PD-1 for oral cavity cancer. Study as a whole: Non-progressing patients received a fourth nivolumab dose near day 43, then surgery on days 50-56.

Patients were newly diagnosed with stage II-IVA oral cavity squamous cell carcinoma without prior systemic or radiation treatment. The J segment lost 5 bases and the V segment lost 1 base, leaving 3 bases of the junction unmatched. Per the germline V gene, CDR1 is SGHRS and CDR2 is YFSETQ. The CDR3 length is 14 residues. Blood libraries mostly used 450 to 550 ng genomic DNA, six replicates each. Method: immunoSEQ multiplex PCR; TCRdb's copy keeps in-frame clones and lacks some. The sample holds around 60,000 clones; approximately 80% are singletons and the top ten take roughly 2.6%. This receptor was taken from a person between 40 and 79 years old with oral cavity squamous cell carcinoma. The sequenced sample was PBMCs, obtained before nivolumab (anti-PD-1) treatment. The V gene is TRBV5-1, the J gene TRBJ2-3, with 8 positions matching TRBD2. The chain's CDR3 is CASSLRGGLDTQYF. CDR3 DNA sequence: TGCGCCAGCAGCTTGCGGGGGGGCCTAGATACGCAGTATTTT.